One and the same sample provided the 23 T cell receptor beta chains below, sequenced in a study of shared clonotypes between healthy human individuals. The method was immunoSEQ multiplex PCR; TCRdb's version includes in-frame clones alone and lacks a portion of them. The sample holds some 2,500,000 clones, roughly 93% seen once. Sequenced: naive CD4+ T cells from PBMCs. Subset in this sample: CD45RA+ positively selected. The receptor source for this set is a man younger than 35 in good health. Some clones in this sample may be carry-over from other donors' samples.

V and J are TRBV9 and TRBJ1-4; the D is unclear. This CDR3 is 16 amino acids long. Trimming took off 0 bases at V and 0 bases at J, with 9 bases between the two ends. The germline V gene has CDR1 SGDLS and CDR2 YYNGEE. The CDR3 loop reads CASSVGGKATNEKLFF. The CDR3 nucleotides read TGTGCCAGCAGCGTAGGCGGTAAAGCAACTAATGAAAAACTGTTTTTT.

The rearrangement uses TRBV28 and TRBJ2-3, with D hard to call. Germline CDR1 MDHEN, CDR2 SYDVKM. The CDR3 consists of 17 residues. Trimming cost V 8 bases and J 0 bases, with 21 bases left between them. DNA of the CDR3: TGTGCCAGCCCACCCGAAATGGGTCTGGCTAGCACAGATACGCAGTATTTT. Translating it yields CASPPEMGLASTDTQYF.

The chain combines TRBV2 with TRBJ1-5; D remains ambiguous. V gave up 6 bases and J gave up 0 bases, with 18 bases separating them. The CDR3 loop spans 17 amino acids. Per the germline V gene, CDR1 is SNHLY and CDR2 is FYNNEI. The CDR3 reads CASSKKVADTSNQPQHF. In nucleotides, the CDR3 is TGTGCCAGCAGCAAAAAGGTAGCAGATACTAGCAATCAGCCCCAGCATTTT.

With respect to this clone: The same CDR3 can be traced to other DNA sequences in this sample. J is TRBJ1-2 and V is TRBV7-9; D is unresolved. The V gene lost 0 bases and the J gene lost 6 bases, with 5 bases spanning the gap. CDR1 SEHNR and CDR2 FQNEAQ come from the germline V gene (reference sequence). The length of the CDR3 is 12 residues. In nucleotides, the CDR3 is TGTGCCAGCAGCTTAGCGGGCAATGGCTACACCTTC. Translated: CASSLAGNGYTF.

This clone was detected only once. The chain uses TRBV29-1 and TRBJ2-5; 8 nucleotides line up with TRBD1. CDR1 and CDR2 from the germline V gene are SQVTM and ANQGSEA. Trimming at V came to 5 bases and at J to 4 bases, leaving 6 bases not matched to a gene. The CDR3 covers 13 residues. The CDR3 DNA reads TGCAGCGTTCAAAAACAGGGGGGAGAGACCCAGTACTTC. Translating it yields CSVQKQGGETQYF. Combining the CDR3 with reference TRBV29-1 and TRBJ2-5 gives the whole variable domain SAVISQKPSRDICQRGTSLTIQCQVDSQVTMMFWYRQQPGQSLTLIATANQGSEATYESGFVIDKFPISRPNLTFSTLTVSNMSPEDSSIYLCSVQKQGGETQYFGPGTRLLVL.

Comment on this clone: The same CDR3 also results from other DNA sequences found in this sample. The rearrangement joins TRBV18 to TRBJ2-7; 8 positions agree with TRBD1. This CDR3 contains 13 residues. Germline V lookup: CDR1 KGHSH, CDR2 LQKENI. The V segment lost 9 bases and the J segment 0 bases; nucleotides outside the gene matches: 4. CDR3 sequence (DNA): TGTGCCAGTCGACAGGGGAGCTCCTACGAGCAGTACTTC. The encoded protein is CASRQGSSYEQYF. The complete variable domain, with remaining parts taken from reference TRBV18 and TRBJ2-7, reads NAGVMQNPRHLVRRRGQEARLRCSPMKGHSHVYWYRQLPEEGLKFMVYLQKENIIDESGMPKERFSAEFPKEGPSILRIQQVVRGDSAAYFCASRQGSSYEQYFGPGTRLTVT.

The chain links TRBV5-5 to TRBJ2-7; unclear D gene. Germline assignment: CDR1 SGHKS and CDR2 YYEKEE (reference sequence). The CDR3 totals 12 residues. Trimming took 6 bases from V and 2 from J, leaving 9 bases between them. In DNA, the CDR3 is TGTGCCAGCACTTCGAGGACCTACGAGCAGTACTTC. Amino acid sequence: CASTSRTYEQYF.

CDR3 DNA: TGTGCCAGCAGCTACATGGACAGGAATAGCAATCAGCCCCAGCATTTT. This sequence encodes CASSYMDRNSNQPQHF. The chain couples TRBV28 to TRBJ1-5; 7 nucleotides agree with TRBD1. This CDR3 is built from 16 residues. The V and J ends lost 6 bases and 0 bases, in that order; junction bases with no gene match: 8. Germline-derived CDR1 and CDR2 are MDHEN and SYDVKM. Full variable domain (remainder filled in from reference TRBV28 and TRBJ1-5): DVKVTQSSRYLVKRTGEKVFLECVQDMDHENMFWYRQDPGLGLRLIYFSYDVKMKEKGDIPEGYSVSREKKERFSLILESASTNQTSMYLCASSYMDRNSNQPQHFGDGTRLSIL.

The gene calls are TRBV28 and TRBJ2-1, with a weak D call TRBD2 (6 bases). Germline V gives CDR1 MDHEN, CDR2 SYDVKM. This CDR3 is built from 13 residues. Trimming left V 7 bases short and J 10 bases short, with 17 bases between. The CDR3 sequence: CASTDRPLAEQFF. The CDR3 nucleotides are TGTGCCAGCACCGATCGTCCGCTAGCGGAGCAGTTCTTC.

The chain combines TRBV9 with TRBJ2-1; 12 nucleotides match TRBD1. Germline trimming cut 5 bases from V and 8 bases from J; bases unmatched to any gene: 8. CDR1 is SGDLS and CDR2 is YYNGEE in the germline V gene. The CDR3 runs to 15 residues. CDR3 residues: CASSAGTGGSHEQFF. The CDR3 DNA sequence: TGTGCCAGCAGTGCCGGGACAGGGGGCTCACATGAGCAGTTCTTC.

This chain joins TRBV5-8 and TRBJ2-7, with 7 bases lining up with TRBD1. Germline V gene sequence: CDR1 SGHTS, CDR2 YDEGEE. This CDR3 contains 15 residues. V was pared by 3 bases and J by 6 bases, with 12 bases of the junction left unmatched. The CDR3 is CASSSQWQGVGEQYF. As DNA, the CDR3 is TGTGCCAGCAGCTCCCAATGGCAGGGGGTGGGCGAGCAGTACTTC.

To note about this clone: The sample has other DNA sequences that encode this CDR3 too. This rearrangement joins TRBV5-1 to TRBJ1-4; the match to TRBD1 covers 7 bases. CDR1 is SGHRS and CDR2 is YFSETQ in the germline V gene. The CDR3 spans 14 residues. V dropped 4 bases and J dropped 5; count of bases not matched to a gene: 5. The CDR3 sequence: CASSLGTENEKLFF. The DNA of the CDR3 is TGCGCCAGCAGCCTCGGGACAGAGAATGAAAAACTGTTTTTT.

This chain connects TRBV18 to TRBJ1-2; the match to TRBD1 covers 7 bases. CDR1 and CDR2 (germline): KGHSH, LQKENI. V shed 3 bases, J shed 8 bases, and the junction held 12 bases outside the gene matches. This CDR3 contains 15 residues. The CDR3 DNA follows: TGTGCCAGCTCACCCTTGACAGGGACTCAGGGGGGCTACACCTTC. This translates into CASSPLTGTQGGYTF.

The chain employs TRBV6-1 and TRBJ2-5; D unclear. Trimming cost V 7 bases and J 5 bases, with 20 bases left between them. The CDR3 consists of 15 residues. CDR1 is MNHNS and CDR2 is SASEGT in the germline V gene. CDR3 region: CASIPPGLRLETQYF. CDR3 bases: TGTGCCAGCATACCTCCGGGTCTCCGCCTGGAGACCCAGTACTTC.

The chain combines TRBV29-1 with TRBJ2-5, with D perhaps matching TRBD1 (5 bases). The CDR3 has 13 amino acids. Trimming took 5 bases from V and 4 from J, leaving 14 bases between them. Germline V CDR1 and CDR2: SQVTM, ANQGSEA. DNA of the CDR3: TGCAGCGTTCGCAGGGTAGGAGTAGAGACCCAGTACTTC. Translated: CSVRRVGVETQYF.

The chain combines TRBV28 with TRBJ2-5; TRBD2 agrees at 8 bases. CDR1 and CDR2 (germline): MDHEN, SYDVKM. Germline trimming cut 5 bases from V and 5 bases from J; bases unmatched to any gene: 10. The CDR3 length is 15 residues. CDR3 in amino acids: CASSAPGGLRETQYF. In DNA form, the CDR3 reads TGTGCCAGCAGTGCCCCGGGAGGGCTAAGGGAGACCCAGTACTTC.

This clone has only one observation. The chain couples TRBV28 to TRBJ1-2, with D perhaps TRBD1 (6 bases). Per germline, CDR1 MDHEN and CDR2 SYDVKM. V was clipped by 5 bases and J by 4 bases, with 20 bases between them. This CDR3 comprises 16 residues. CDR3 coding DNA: TGTGCCAGCAGTCCCTCTGTCCCGGGACACGGCTATGGCTACACCTTC. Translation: CASSPSVPGHGYGYTF.

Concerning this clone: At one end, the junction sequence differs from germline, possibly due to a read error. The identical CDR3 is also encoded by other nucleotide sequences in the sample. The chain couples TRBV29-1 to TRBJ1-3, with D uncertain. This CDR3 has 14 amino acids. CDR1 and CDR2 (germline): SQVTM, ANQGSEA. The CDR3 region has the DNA TGCAGCGCGGACGGGATAGGGTCAGGAAACACCATATATTTC. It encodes CSADGIGSGNTIYF.

The CDR3 DNA follows: TGTGCCAGCAGCGTAGGGCGGGACAGGTATCCCCCCCGGTCCTACGAGCAGTACTTC. This codes for CASSVGRDRYPPRSYEQYF. This chain links TRBV9 with TRBJ2-7, with TRBD1 identical over 8 bases. The V gene's germline CDR1 is SGDLS and CDR2 YYNGEE. The CDR3 totals 19 residues. The J segment lost 1 base and the V segment lost 0 bases, leaving 15 bases of the junction unmatched.

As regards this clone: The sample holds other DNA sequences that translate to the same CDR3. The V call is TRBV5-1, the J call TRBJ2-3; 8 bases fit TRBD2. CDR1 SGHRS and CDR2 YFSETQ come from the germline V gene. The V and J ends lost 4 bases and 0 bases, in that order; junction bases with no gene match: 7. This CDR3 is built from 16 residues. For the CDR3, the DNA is TGCGCCAGCAGCGCTGGACTAGCAGAGAGCACAGATACGCAGTATTTT. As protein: CASSAGLAESTDTQYF.

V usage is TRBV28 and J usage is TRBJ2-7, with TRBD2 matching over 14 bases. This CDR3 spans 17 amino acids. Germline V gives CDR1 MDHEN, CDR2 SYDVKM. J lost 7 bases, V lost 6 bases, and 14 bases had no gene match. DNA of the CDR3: TGTGCCAGCAGCAGACCCCCGGGACTAGCGGGAGTGGGGGAGCAGTACTTC. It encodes CASSRPPGLAGVGEQYF.

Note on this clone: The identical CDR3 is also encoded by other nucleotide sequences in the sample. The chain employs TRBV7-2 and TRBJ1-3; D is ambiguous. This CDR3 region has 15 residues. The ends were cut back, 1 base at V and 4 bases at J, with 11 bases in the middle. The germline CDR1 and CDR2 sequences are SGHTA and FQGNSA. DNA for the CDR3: TGTGCCAGCAGCTTAGAGGGAGGAGTGGGAAACACCATATATTTT. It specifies CASSLEGGVGNTIYF.

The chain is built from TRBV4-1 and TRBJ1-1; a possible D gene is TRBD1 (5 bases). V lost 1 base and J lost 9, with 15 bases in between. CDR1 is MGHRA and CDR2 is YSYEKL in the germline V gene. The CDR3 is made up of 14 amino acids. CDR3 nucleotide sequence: TGCGCCAGCAGCCAAGCTTGGCGGGACGTTCAAGCTTTCTTT. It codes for CASSQAWRDVQAFF.